This T cell receptor beta chain was profiled in a study of technical replicates of blood from several donors. The junction had 15 bases not matched to a gene; V was cut back by 1 base and J by 0 bases. Germline assignment: CDR1 MNHEY and CDR2 SMNVEV (reference sequence). This CDR3 comprises 21 residues. Measured with immunoSEQ multiplex PCR; TCRdb has only the in-frame clones, and not every one. Counted here are 90,000 or so clones, around 93% occurring once; the ten biggest clones make up 0.34%. The rearrangement joins TRBV27 to TRBJ2-3; TRBD2 aligns across 11 bases. This TCR came from a human donor in good health. Input material: T cells isolated from PBMCs. The CDR3 protein is CASSLFRTSGQNFSSTDTQYF. CDR3 bases: TGTGCCAGCAGTTTATTTAGGACTAGCGGGCAAAATTTTTCTAGCACAGATACGCAGTATTTT.